What follows are 27 T cell receptor beta chains derived from one specimen sequenced in a study of cytomegalovirus exposure and HLA in healthy donors. The PCR had 60 Vbeta and 13 Jbeta primers. Assay used: immunoSEQ multiplex PCR; TCRdb lists only in-frame clones, some missing. The profile covers about 190,000 clones, with about 69% appearing a single time and more than 4.5% taken by the ten largest. The sequencing sample was made of PBMCs. The origin of the receptors is a man aged 30 to 45 in good health and CMV-seropositive.

This clone has a single count. The chain combines TRBV27 with TRBJ2-5; the match to TRBD2 covers 8 bases. CDR3 size: 15 residues. Germline V gene data show CDR1 as MNHEY and CDR2 as SMNVEV (reference sequence). Trimming removed 2 bases from V and 4 bases from J; junction bases left unmatched: 6. CDR3 coding DNA: TGTGCCAGCAGTTTAGAGAGCGGGAGCATAGAGACCCAGTACTTC. This encodes CASSLESGSIETQYF.

The V call is TRBV7-2, the J call TRBJ2-1; 15 nucleotides agree with TRBD2. J was trimmed by 6 bases and V by 1 base; bases with no gene match: 7. Germline values: CDR1 SGHTA, CDR2 FQGNSA. The CDR3 covers 18 residues. CDR3 region: CASSLGQGLAGGGNEQFF. The CDR3 DNA sequence: TGTGCCAGCAGCTTAGGGCAGGGACTAGCGGGAGGCGGCAATGAGCAGTTCTTC.

The rearrangement uses TRBV9 and TRBJ2-1; 9 bases are a match to TRBD2. V was clipped by 8 bases and J by 10 bases; unmatched bases: 16. Germline values: CDR1 SGDLS, CDR2 YYNGEE. This CDR3 is 15 amino acids long. This CDR3 reads CASSIAGGVPQEQFF. The CDR3 DNA reads TGTGCCAGTAGCATTGCGGGAGGGGTCCCCCAAGAGCAGTTCTTC.

The chain has TRBV7-2 and TRBJ1-2; no clear D. The CDR3 is 10 residues long. The V gene lost 11 bases and the J gene lost 10 bases, with 14 bases spanning the gap. Germline CDR1 is SGHTA and CDR2 is FQGNSA. CDR3 sequence reads: CAAGELAYTF. CDR3 sequence (DNA): TGTGCCGCGGGAGAGCTAGCCTACACCTTC.

The chain uses TRBV15 and TRBJ2-2; D remains ambiguous. Germline lookup yields CDR1 LNHNV and CDR2 YYDKDF (reference sequence). The CDR3 totals 16 residues. Deletions cut 1 base from V and 1 base from J, with 10 bases between. The CDR3 loop is CATSRVAAENTGELFF. In DNA, the CDR3 is TGTGCCACCAGCAGAGTGGCGGCGGAGAACACCGGGGAGCTGTTTTTT.

The V gene is TRBV7-2, the J gene TRBJ1-5; D is unresolved. This CDR3 comprises 15 residues. V was cut by 1 base and J by 3 bases, with 10 bases left in between. Germline assignment: CDR1 SGHTA and CDR2 FQGNSA. This CDR3 reads CASSLVALPNQPQHF. In DNA form, the CDR3 reads TGTGCCAGCAGCTTAGTAGCCCTCCCCAATCAGCCCCAGCATTTT.

This clone has a single count. This sequence joins TRBV6-5 and TRBJ1-2; the match to TRBD1 covers 8 bases. With V trimmed by 0 bases and J by 4 bases, 1 base remained unmatched. The germline gives CDR1 MNHEY, CDR2 SVGAGI. The CDR3 sequence is 14 residues long. The DNA of the CDR3 is TGTGCCAGCAGTTACTCGGACAGGGCCTATGGCTACACCTTC. Translating gives CASSYSDRAYGYTF.

This clone was detected only once. The chain has TRBV19 and TRBJ2-2; D is possibly TRBD2 (6 bases). Trimming stripped 5 bases from V and 4 bases from J, with 14 bases between. This CDR3 has 15 residues. The germline gives CDR1 LNHDA, CDR2 SQIVND (reference sequence). CDR3 coding DNA: TGTGCCAGTAGTCAGGATGGGGGGACCACCGGGGAGCTGTTTTTT. Its translation is CASSQDGGTTGELFF.

This clone came up once. This chain connects TRBV27 to TRBJ2-3; D ambiguous. CDR3 length equals 13 residues. Trimming took off 5 bases at V and 0 bases at J, with 6 bases between the two ends. CDR1 is MNHEY and CDR2 is SMNVEV in the germline V gene (reference sequence). The CDR3 region has the DNA TGTGCCAGCAGTATCAGTAGCACAGATACGCAGTATTTT. Amino acid sequence: CASSISSTDTQYF.

This sequence joins TRBV6-1 and TRBJ2-2, with D perhaps TRBD1 (6 bases). Germline V CDR1 and CDR2: MNHNS, SASEGT. The V end lost 0 bases, the J end lost 6 bases, and 11 bases lay between the germline ends. The CDR3 has 15 amino acids. The CDR3 region is CASSEASSGAGELFF. The CDR3 DNA follows: TGTGCCAGCAGTGAAGCCTCTTCAGGGGCCGGGGAGCTGTTTTTT.

This chain uses TRBV30 with TRBJ1-2; TRBD1 matches 9 bases. CDR3 length: 14 amino acids. Germline assignment: CDR1 GTSNPN and CDR2 SVGIG (reference sequence). V shed 5 bases, J shed 8 bases, and the junction held 12 bases outside the gene matches. CDR3 loop: CAWGPGQGRSGYTF. Written as DNA, the CDR3 is TGTGCCTGGGGTCCGGGACAGGGAAGATCGGGCTACACCTTC.

This chain links TRBV6-6 with TRBJ2-3; 8 bases match TRBD2. Germline CDR1 is MNHNY and CDR2 is SVGAGI (reference sequence). V lost 5 bases, J lost 5 bases, and 12 bases stayed unmatched. This CDR3 has 16 residues. In nucleotides, the CDR3 is TGTGCCAGCAGTCCAGGGAGCGGGAGACGGGGAGATACGCAGTATTTT. Translated: CASSPGSGRRGDTQYF.

The rearrangement uses TRBV29-1 and TRBJ2-3; TRBD2 matches 8 bases. V shed 6 bases and J 5 bases; nucleotides not matched to a gene: 10. Germline-derived CDR1 and CDR2 are SQVTM and ANQGSEA. The CDR3 runs to 14 residues. The CDR3 sequence: CSVKLAEGGDTQYF. In DNA form, the CDR3 reads TGCAGCGTGAAACTAGCGGAGGGGGGAGATACGCAGTATTTT.

This chain links TRBV15 with TRBJ1-5; 8 bases align to TRBD1. The CDR3 has 14 amino acids. V shed 1 base, J shed 11 bases, and the junction held 7 bases outside the gene matches. Germline V CDR1 and CDR2: LNHNV, YYDKDF (reference sequence). In nucleotides, the CDR3 is TGTGCCACCAGCAGAGGGGACAGGTCCGTCTCCCAGCATTTT. It encodes CATSRGDRSVSQHF.

This chain uses TRBV6-4 with TRBJ2-7; 8 bases map to TRBD2. The junction had 6 bases not matched to a gene; V was cut back by 7 bases and J by 4 bases. CDR3 length: 13 amino acids. The germline CDR1 and CDR2 sequences are MRHNA and SNTAGT. The CDR3 loop reads CASTSGGGYEQYF. DNA for the CDR3: TGTGCCAGCACCTCGGGAGGGGGGTACGAGCAGTACTTC.

The chain has TRBV2 and TRBJ2-2; 8 positions match TRBD1. The CDR3 runs to 15 residues. Germline V gene lookup returns CDR1 SNHLY and CDR2 FYNNEI. The V gene end was trimmed by 5 bases and the J gene end by 4 bases; junction bases not matched to a gene: 6. CDR3 region: CASSRTGLATGELFF. The DNA of the CDR3 is TGTGCCAGCAGTAGGACAGGGCTTGCCACCGGGGAGCTGTTTTTT. Looking up the rest from reference TRBV2 and TRBJ2-2 gives the full variable domain: EPEVTQTPSHQVTQMGQEVILRCVPISNHLYFYWYRQILGQKVEFLVSFYNNEISEKSEIFDDQFSVERPDGSNFTLKIRSTKLEDSAMYFCASSRTGLATGELFFGEGSRLTVL.

The chain recombines TRBV27 with TRBJ1-3; TRBD1 is a possible D gene (5 bases). The CDR3 spans 16 residues. Between the trimmed V and J ends, which lost 5 bases and 0 bases, there was a span of 14 bases. Germline CDR1 and CDR2: MNHEY and SMNVEV (reference sequence). The CDR3 is CASSPSITGSGNTIYF. The CDR3 nucleotides are TGTGCCAGCAGTCCCAGCATAACAGGCTCTGGAAACACCATATATTTT.

The rearrangement uses TRBV9 and TRBJ2-2; 9 bases agree with TRBD2. This CDR3 is built from 15 residues. J was trimmed by 5 bases and V by 4 bases; bases with no gene match: 6. Looked up from germline, CDR1 is SGDLS and CDR2 is YYNGEE. The CDR3 here is CASSISGGMTGELFF. The CDR3 DNA reads TGTGCCAGCAGCATCAGCGGGGGGATGACCGGGGAGCTGTTTTTT.

This clone was detected only a few times. The J gene is TRBJ2-2, the V gene TRBV19; D may be TRBD1 (5 bases). The germline V gene encodes CDR1 LNHDA and CDR2 SQIVND (reference sequence). Trimming stripped 6 bases from V and 5 bases from J, with 19 bases between. CDR3 length: 16 amino acids. CDR3 sequence reads: CASSTLGQGRTGELFF. The CDR3 DNA follows: TGTGCCAGTAGCACGCTCGGACAAGGGCGGACCGGGGAGCTGTTTTTT.

The V call is TRBV15, the J call TRBJ2-7; 10 bases map to TRBD2. The CDR3 is 16 residues long. V lost 0 bases to trimming and J lost 2 bases; unmatched junction nucleotides: 4. The V gene's germline CDR1 is LNHNV and CDR2 YYDKDF (reference sequence). In nucleotides, the CDR3 is TGTGCCACCAGCAGAGAGGGACTAGCGTCGACCTACGAGCAGTACTTC. Translating gives CATSREGLASTYEQYF.

This clone has only one observation. This chain links TRBV5-1 with TRBJ1-1; weak D call: TRBD1 (5 bases). Germline lookup yields CDR1 SGHRS and CDR2 YFSETQ. V gave up 4 bases and J gave up 4 bases, with 17 bases separating them. The CDR3 runs 15 residues. This CDR3 reads CASSVGGGGFTEAFF. DNA of the CDR3: TGCGCCAGCAGCGTCGGCGGGGGGGGATTCACTGAAGCTTTCTTT.

CDR3 sequence: CASSFFPGLETEQFF. In DNA, the CDR3 is TGTGCCAGCAGTTTCTTCCCGGGACTAGAGACTGAGCAGTTCTTC. The chain couples TRBV7-2 to TRBJ2-1; 8 bases align to TRBD2. Germline V CDR1 and CDR2: SGHTA, FQGNSA. The CDR3 covers 15 residues. V dropped 6 bases and J dropped 9; count of bases not matched to a gene: 13.

V and J are TRBV4-2 and TRBJ2-5; no clear D gene. This CDR3 comprises 14 residues. Looked up from germline, CDR1 is LGHNA and CDR2 is YNFKEQ. Trimming removed 1 base at V and 2 bases at J, with 8 bases between. CDR3 residues: CASSQVWRQETQYF. For the CDR3, the DNA is TGTGCCAGCAGCCAAGTCTGGCGGCAAGAGACCCAGTACTTC.

This sequence joins TRBV6-7 and TRBJ1-2; 7 nucleotides match TRBD1. TRBV6-7 is an open reading frame whose function is uncertain. The CDR3 has 13 residues. V shed 10 bases and J 4 bases; nucleotides not matched to a gene: 9. The CDR3 here is CATLGQKPYGYTF. The DNA for the CDR3 is TGTGCCACATTGGGACAGAAGCCCTATGGCTACACCTTC.

The chain employs TRBV5-6 and TRBJ2-7; 8 bases agree with TRBD1. V trimming: 4 bases; J trimming: 0 bases; junction bases outside the gene matches: 6. Germline lookup yields CDR1 SGHDT and CDR2 YYEEEE. The CDR3 loop spans 15 amino acids. The chain's CDR3 is CASSGGQESSYEQYF. For the CDR3, the DNA is TGTGCCAGCAGCGGGGGACAGGAGAGCTCCTACGAGCAGTACTTC.

A few counts support this clone. The gene calls are TRBV7-8 and TRBJ1-1; maybe TRBD1 (5 bases). This CDR3 spans 15 amino acids. Trimming left V 5 bases short and J 1 base short, with 14 bases between. Germline V lookup: CDR1 SGHVS, CDR2 FQNEAQ. Here the CDR3 DNA reads TGTGCCAGCAGCCCACGGGACGGGGGGAACACTGAAGCTTTCTTT. It encodes CASSPRDGGNTEAFF.

The V gene is TRBV5-6, the J gene TRBJ1-5, with D perhaps matching TRBD1 (5 bases). CDR1 is SGHDT and CDR2 is YYEEEE in the germline V gene. CDR3 length: 12 amino acids. Trimming removed 3 bases at V and 7 bases at J, with 8 bases between. CDR3 in DNA: TGTGCCAGCAGCTCCGGGGGGCAGCCCCAGCATTTT. This codes for CASSSGGQPQHF.